This T cell receptor (beta chain) originates from a study of control samples from healthy donors and cancer patients. V lost 7 bases to trimming and J lost 6 bases; unmatched junction nucleotides: 13. The germline gives CDR1 SGHTS, CDR2 YDEGEE. CDR3 size: 15 residues. This clone was seen a few times. Assay: immunoSEQ multiplex PCR; the TCRdb copy retains only in-frame clones and omits some. The sample yields tens of thousands of clones, roughly 89% seen once. The chain couples TRBV5-8 to TRBJ2-7; 10 bases line up with TRBD1. Sample: blood. This TCR derives from a man between 50 and 59 years old in good health. CDR3 sequence (DNA): TGTGCCAGCCTTACCTTTCGGGACAGGGGAGGCGAGCAGTACTTC. Protein: CASLTFRDRGGEQYF.